Below are 4 T cell receptor beta chains sequenced from a single sample in a study of synovial regulatory T cells in juvenile arthritis (dated by TCRdb to between 2014 and 2017). The library came from the immunoSEQ multiplex PCR assay. The clones in this table, taken by TCRdb from immuneACCESS, are in-frame only. Not every clone is retained; where verified, under half of the shortfall comes from an unresolved V gene, and the cause of the rest is unknown. Per the sample table, the count is 8,000 to 10,000 clones. Of the sample, 1% to 1.3% is held by the ten largest clones. Sequenced input: Treg cells from blood. Taken with the paper, the label for cell subset or site translates to: remaining (HLA-DR-negative) circulating blood Treg cells. The receptors come from a donor under 30 with juvenile idiopathic arthritis.

The chain recombines TRBV28 with TRBJ1-5. The CDR3 is 12 residues long. No coding sequence is recorded. Germline assignment: CDR1 MDHEN and CDR2 SYDVKM. CDR3 region: CASRGPGGTQHF.

The rearrangement links TRBV5-1 to TRBJ1-5; as DNA is missing, the TRBD1 call by TCRdb cannot be tested. The CDR3 has 15 residues. No DNA sequence was recorded. Germline V lookup: CDR1 SGHRS, CDR2 YFSETQ. The CDR3 here is CASSLGQGAGEPQHF.

CDR3 in amino acids: CASSFTGELFF. The J gene is TRBJ2-2, the V gene TRBV6-6. CDR1 is MNHNY and CDR2 is SVGAGI in the germline V gene (reference sequence). This CDR3 is 11 amino acids long. DNA was not recorded.

The chain couples TRBV9 to TRBJ2-7; the TRBD1 assignment by TCRdb is unverifiable without DNA. CDR1 is SGDLS and CDR2 is YYNGEE in the germline V gene. There are 12 residues in the CDR3. The protein alone is recorded here. CDR3 amino acids: CASRQGQGEQYF.